What follows are 9 T cell receptor beta chains derived from one specimen sequenced in a study of T cell responses to AZD1222 COVID-19 vaccine. Repertoires were generated with immunoSEQ multiplex PCR, while TCRdb's copy carries only in-frame clones and drops some. The sample comprises more than 250,000 clones, over 90% of which are singletons, and 0.5% to 0.65% rests with the top ten. The sample here was peripheral blood, taken on day 0 of AZD1222 vaccination. The receptors shown here come from an adult in good health.

CDR3 coding DNA: TGTGCCAGCAGCCTTCCAGAGCGGTACAATGAGCAGTTCTTC. This codes for CASSLPERYNEQFF. The chain has TRBV5-6 and TRBJ2-1, with D perhaps TRBD2 (5 bases). The germline gives CDR1 SGHDT, CDR2 YYEEEE. The V gene lost 4 bases and the J gene lost 4 bases, with 12 bases spanning the gap. The CDR3 sequence is 14 residues long. The variable domain in full, completed from reference TRBV5-6 and TRBJ2-1, reads DAGVTQSPTHLIKTRGQQVTLRCSPKSGHDTVSWYQQALGQGPQFIFQYYEEEERQRGNFPDRFSGHQFPNYSSELNVNALLLGDSALYLCASSLPERYNEQFFGPGTRLTVL.

This clone was seen once. This chain connects TRBV28 to TRBJ1-5; D perhaps matches TRBD1 (6 bases). This CDR3 region has 13 residues. V was shortened by 6 bases and J by 10 bases, with 16 bases between the two germline ends. Looked up from germline, CDR1 is MDHEN and CDR2 is SYDVKM. The CDR3 sequence is CASRRQVKEPQHF. The CDR3 DNA follows: TGTGCCAGCAGACGACAGGTAAAAGAACCCCAGCATTTT.

This chain links TRBV20-1 with TRBJ2-7; maybe TRBD2 (5 bases). Germline V gene lookup returns CDR1 DFQATT and CDR2 SNEGSKA (reference sequence). V dropped 3 bases and J dropped 3 bases, with 12 bases sitting between them. CDR3 length: 13 amino acids. The chain's CDR3 is CSASTARDYEQYF. The CDR3 DNA reads TGCAGTGCTAGTACCGCGAGGGACTACGAGCAGTACTTC.

In this sample, this clone turned up once. The chain's CDR3 is CASSLSIAGGQETQYF. CDR3 nucleotide sequence: TGCGCCAGCAGCTTGTCGATAGCGGGGGGGCAAGAGACCCAGTACTTC. The chain combines TRBV5-1 with TRBJ2-5; 11 positions agree with TRBD2. The ends lost 1 base at V and 2 bases at J; junction bases unmatched: 4. Germline CDR1 reads SGHRS; CDR2 reads YFSETQ. The CDR3 has 16 residues.

The chain uses TRBV3-1 (or the pseudogene TRBV3-2) and TRBJ1-2; TRBD1 matches at 8 bases. V shed 1 base and J 6 bases; nucleotides not matched to a gene: 7. Germline-derived CDR1 and CDR2 are LGHDT and YNNKEL (reference sequence). The CDR3 is 15 amino acids. The CDR3 loop is CASSQASGGVDGYTF. In DNA form, the CDR3 reads TGTGCCAGCAGCCAAGCGTCAGGGGGCGTCGATGGCTACACCTTC.

The J gene is TRBJ1-1, the V gene TRBV9; perhaps TRBD1 as D (5 bases). The germline gives CDR1 SGDLS, CDR2 YYNGEE. The CDR3 has 14 amino acids. The ends were cut back, 3 bases at V and 3 bases at J, with 12 bases in the middle. The chain's CDR3 is CASSAGDAYTEAFF. For the CDR3, the DNA is TGTGCCAGCAGCGCGGGGGACGCCTACACTGAAGCTTTCTTT.

In this sample, this clone turned up a few times. This chain connects TRBV11-1 to TRBJ2-7, with TRBD1 matching over 9 bases. CDR1 SGHAT and CDR2 FQDESV come from the germline V gene (reference sequence). Germline trimming cut 5 bases from V and 1 base from J; bases unmatched to any gene: 6. This CDR3 region has 15 residues. CDR3 sequence reads: CASSLQGAKSYEQYF. CDR3 nucleotide sequence: TGTGCCAGCAGCCTACAGGGGGCTAAGTCCTACGAGCAGTACTTC.

This chain uses TRBV30 with TRBJ2-1; TRBD2 is a possible D gene (7 bases). Germline V gene data show CDR1 as GTSNPN and CDR2 as SVGIG (reference sequence). The CDR3 is 14 amino acids. The germline V and J ends were trimmed by 3 bases and 0 bases, with 9 bases remaining between them. The CDR3 protein is CAWRGGGSYNEQFF. The CDR3 DNA follows: TGTGCCTGGAGAGGGGGGGGCTCCTACAATGAGCAGTTCTTC.

The V gene is TRBV10-3, the J gene TRBJ1-2, with D hard to call. Trimming shortened V by 4 bases and J by 0 bases, and 12 bases separated the two germline ends. From germline, CDR1 is ENHRY and CDR2 SYGVKD. The CDR3 extends over 15 amino acids. CDR3 in DNA: TGTGCCATCAGTGTAACAGCTAATACTAACTATGGCTACACCTTC. This translates into CAISVTANTNYGYTF.